This T cell receptor (beta chain) is from a study of blood T cell repertoires in COVID-19. Looking at the study overall: The United States, Italy and Spain were the sources of the acute and convalescent COVID-19 samples. From T cells, B-cell-depleted T cells, or PBMCs came the material, which was cDNA or gDNA.

On this clone itself: Other DNA sequences in this specimen translate into the identical CDR3.

Living in about two dozen US areas, the participants were between 18 and 89 years of age. Before being deemed recovered, Cohort 3 donors had two negative PCRs, clearance, or symptom resolution. Method: immunoSEQ multiplex PCR; TCRdb's copy keeps in-frame clones and lacks some. The sample has 490,000 or so clones; 75% to 90% are singletons. The sequence was obtained from a woman aged 55-70 years who had recovered from COVID-19. Material: PBMCs or T cells enriched from blood (not recorded which).

The CDR3 is CASSQGQGGSYEQYF. Here the CDR3 DNA reads TGTGCCAGCAGCCAAGGACAGGGTGGCTCCTACGAGCAGTACTTC. The rearrangement uses TRBV3-1 (or the pseudogene TRBV3-2) and TRBJ2-7, with 7 bases matching TRBD1. The germline V gene has CDR1 LGHDT and CDR2 YNNKEL (reference sequence). The CDR3 length is 15 residues. Losses at the gene ends were 1 base for V and 0 bases for J; bases not matched to a gene: 3.